Below are 9 T cell receptor beta chains sequenced from a single sample in a study of shared clonotypes between healthy human individuals. Libraries were prepared by immunoSEQ multiplex PCR; TCRdb keeps only in-frame clonotypes and omits some of them. The data show more than 2,000,000 clones, with more than 80% seen just once and under 0.45% held by the top ten. Sequenced sample: naive CD4+ T cells from PBMCs. The subset: CD45RA+ positively selected. The source is a young man in good health. Some clones in this sample may be carry-over from other donors' samples.

The rearrangement links TRBV28 to TRBJ2-7, with D tentatively TRBD2 (7 bases). The CDR3 covers 16 residues. Germline V gene sequence: CDR1 MDHEN, CDR2 SYDVKM. V was cut by 4 bases and J by 5 bases, with 21 bases left in between. The chain's CDR3 is CASSSTPGTGGHEQYF. CDR3 nucleotide sequence: TGTGCCAGCAGTTCCACCCCCGGGACGGGGGGCCACGAGCAGTACTTC.

The chain joins TRBV6-5 to TRBJ1-2; D is unresolved. In germline, CDR1 is MNHEY, CDR2 SVGAGI. This CDR3 contains 16 residues. V was cut by 2 bases and J by 3 bases, with 16 bases left in between. CDR3 DNA: TGTGCCAGCAGTTACGTCGGCCTCGGAACCGACTATGGCTACACCTTC. Protein product: CASSYVGLGTDYGYTF.

The chain carries TRBV5-6 and TRBJ1-1; D remains unclear. Trimming took off 1 base at V and 3 bases at J, with 7 bases between the two ends. CDR1 SGHDT and CDR2 YYEEEE come from the germline V gene. This CDR3 comprises 13 residues. The CDR3 nucleotides read TGTGCCAGCAGCTTGATCTCCCACACTGAAGCTTTCTTT. Protein sequence: CASSLISHTEAFF.

The V call is TRBV7-3, the J call TRBJ1-5; 8 bases line up with TRBD1. CDR1 and CDR2 (germline): SGHTA, FQGTGA. The CDR3 totals 16 residues. After removal of 2 bases from V and 7 bases from J, the junction contained 10 bases not matched to a gene. The CDR3 region is CASSLSGDRLKQPQHF. CDR3 in DNA: TGTGCCAGCAGCTTATCTGGGGACAGGCTTAAACAGCCCCAGCATTTT.

The chain couples TRBV27 to TRBJ1-3; 9 bases map to TRBD1. The CDR3 loop spans 19 amino acids. Germline CDR1 MNHEY, CDR2 SMNVEV (reference sequence). V lost 3 bases, J lost 0 bases, and 12 bases stayed unmatched. The CDR3 nucleotides are TGTGCCAGCAGTTTTCGCCCCCCGGGACAGGGCGTCTCTGGAAACACCATATATTTT. Its translation is CASSFRPPGQGVSGNTIYF.

The chain employs TRBV21-1 and TRBJ1-3. TRBV21-1 is reported as a pseudogene. The CDR3 runs to 15 residues. CDR3 sequence (DNA): TGTGCGAGGGCAGAAGTACCCAGCTCTGGAAACACCATATATTTT. Translated, it gives CARAEVPSSGNTIYF.

V is TRBV5-1 and J is TRBJ2-7; 9 bases align to TRBD1. V gave up 4 bases and J gave up 5 bases; unmatched junction bases: 7. The CDR3 has 14 amino acids. Germline values: CDR1 SGHRS, CDR2 YFSETQ. The CDR3 DNA reads TGCGCCAGCAGCCCTACAGGGGGCTACGACGAGCAGTACTTC. This gives the protein CASSPTGGYDEQYF.

The chain recombines TRBV4-1 with TRBJ2-7, with 7 nucleotides matching TRBD1. Germline V gene sequence: CDR1 MGHRA, CDR2 YSYEKL. The CDR3 runs 14 residues. Trimming took 0 bases from V and 2 from J; bases not matched to a gene: 1. CDR3 in amino acids: CASSQDGTAYEQYF. The CDR3 nucleotides are TGCGCCAGCAGCCAAGATGGGACAGCCTACGAGCAGTACTTC.

This chain uses TRBV28 with TRBJ1-2, with D possibly TRBD1 on 5 matching bases. CDR1 and CDR2 (germline): MDHEN, SYDVKM. V was shortened by 6 bases and J by 7 bases, with 18 bases between the two germline ends. The CDR3 runs 14 residues. As DNA, the CDR3 is TGTGCCAGCAGGCAGGGACGGCTCGTTTTTGGCTACACCTTC. This sequence encodes CASRQGRLVFGYTF.